This entry lists 18 T cell receptor beta chains sequenced from one sample in a study of T cell changes during pregnancy in multiple sclerosis. TCRdb keeps only in-frame clones here, not all; method: immunoSEQ multiplex PCR. This sample has roughly 53,000 clones, with 85% to 95% found just once. The starting material was CD4+ T cells from peripheral blood mononuclear cells, obtained in the second trimester of pregnancy. These receptors were obtained from a female donor in good health, enrolled as a control in a pregnancy study.

The chain uses TRBV7-2 and TRBJ2-3, with D unclear. CDR3 size: 14 residues. The germline CDR1 and CDR2 sequences are SGHTA and FQGNSA. Trimming took 3 bases from V and 0 from J, leaving 7 bases between them. In nucleotides, the CDR3 is TGTGCCAGCAGCTTGTCGAGGAGCACAGATACGCAGTATTTT. Its translation: CASSLSRSTDTQYF.

This clone has only one observation. The chain combines TRBV11-3 with TRBJ1-2; D may be TRBD1 (6 bases). Looked up from germline, CDR1 is SGHNT and CDR2 is YENEEA. Trimming pared 5 bases from V and 7 bases from J, leaving 14 bases between. The CDR3 extends over 13 amino acids. In nucleotides, the CDR3 is TGTGCCAGCAGCGGATACAGGGAATCTGGCTACACCTTC. It codes for CASSGYRESGYTF.

The rearrangement uses TRBV9 and TRBJ2-7, with TRBD1 as a possible D gene (6 bases). Deletions cut 2 bases from V and 7 bases from J, with 16 bases between. CDR3 length: 14 amino acids. Germline V gene lookup returns CDR1 SGDLS and CDR2 YYNGEE. The CDR3 nucleotides are TGTGCCAGCAGCGTGGGGACACAGCCAAGGGAGCAGTACTTC. This encodes CASSVGTQPREQYF.

This clone appeared a single time. A read error may account for a junction end that differs from germline. The rearrangement uses TRBV7-7 and TRBJ2-5, with 7 bases lining up with TRBD2. There are 14 residues in the CDR3. Germline V gene lookup returns CDR1 SSHAT and CDR2 FNYEAQ (reference sequence). Here the CDR3 reads CASSFERGQETQYF. CDR3 bases: TGTGCTAGCAGCTTCGAGCGGGGTCAAGAGACCCAGTACTTC.

This rearrangement joins TRBV19 to TRBJ1-1; 7 bases match TRBD1. CDR3 length equals 13 residues. V was clipped by 5 bases and J by 3 bases; unmatched bases: 3. Germline V gene data show CDR1 as LNHDA and CDR2 as SQIVND (reference sequence). The CDR3 protein is CASSSTGDTEAFF. CDR3 coding DNA: TGTGCCAGTAGTTCCACAGGGGACACTGAAGCTTTCTTT.

The rearrangement links TRBV21-1 to TRBJ1-2; TRBD1, as called in the table, went unchecked against the DNA. TRBV21-1 has pseudogene status. The CDR3 runs 14 residues. This CDR3 reads CASSNLTALDGYTF. The CDR3 region has the DNA TGTGCCAGCAGCAATTTAACAGCCTTAGATGGCTACACCTTC.

This clone is a singleton in its sample. V and J are TRBV11-2 and TRBJ1-6, with 7 nucleotides matching TRBD1. V lost 3 bases, J lost 10 bases, and 12 bases stayed unmatched. There are 16 residues in the CDR3. Germline V gene sequence: CDR1 SGHAT, CDR2 FQNNGV. In nucleotides, the CDR3 is TGTGCCAGCAGCTTTTACAGGGGTCAGGGTGAATCACCCCTCCACTTT. It specifies CASSFYRGQGESPLHF.

The genes are TRBV19 and TRBJ1-5, with D uncertain. The CDR3 loop spans 13 amino acids. The V gene's germline CDR1 is LNHDA and CDR2 SQIVND (reference sequence). V was cut by 3 bases and J by 5 bases, with 8 bases left in between. In nucleotides, the CDR3 is TGTGCCAGTAGTATGCAGCTAGATCAGCCCCAGCATTTT. It translates to CASSMQLDQPQHF. The whole variable domain, filled in from reference TRBV19 and TRBJ1-5, reads DGGITQSPKYLFRKEGQNVTLSCEQNLNHDAMYWYRQDPGQGLRLIYYSQIVNDFQKGDIAEGYSVSREKKESFPLTVTSAQKNPTAFYLCASSMQLDQPQHFGDGTRLSIL.

Concerning this clone itself: Other DNA sequences of this sample code for an identical CDR3. The V and J genes are TRBV30 and TRBJ1-5; the D is unclear. Trimming cost V 0 bases and J 5 bases, with 8 bases left between them. Per the germline V gene, CDR1 is GTSNPN and CDR2 is SVGIG (reference sequence). The CDR3 is made up of 13 amino acids. The chain's CDR3 is CAWSVRGDQPQHF. The CDR3 nucleotides read TGTGCCTGGAGTGTACGCGGAGATCAGCCCCAGCATTTT.

V and J are TRBV19 and TRBJ2-3; tentatively, D is TRBD2 (6 bases). CDR3 length equals 14 residues. The V gene's germline CDR1 is LNHDA and CDR2 SQIVND (reference sequence). V gave up 5 bases and J gave up 1 base, with 10 bases separating them. The CDR3 DNA follows: TGTGCCAGTAGTTTGCGGAGGGGCACAGATACGCAGTATTTT. Encoded protein: CASSLRRGTDTQYF.

This clone appeared a single time. The chain employs TRBV7-8 and TRBJ1-2, with D perhaps TRBD1 (5 bases). The CDR3 is 15 amino acids. The germline V gene has CDR1 SGHVS and CDR2 FQNEAQ. Trimming pared 5 bases from V and 2 bases from J, leaving 15 bases between. This CDR3 is CASSDGQVLNYGYTF. The CDR3 nucleotides are TGTGCCAGCAGCGACGGACAAGTACTAAACTATGGCTACACCTTC. Together with reference TRBV7-8 and TRBJ1-2, the CDR3 gives the full variable domain: GAGVSQSPRYKVAKRGQDVALRCDPISGHVSLFWYQQALGQGPEFLTYFQNEAQLDKSGLPSDRFFAERPEGSVSTLKIQRTQQEDSAVYLCASSDGQVLNYGYTFGSGTRLTVV.

This sequence joins TRBV6-5 and TRBJ1-3; 9 nucleotides align to TRBD1. Germline values: CDR1 MNHEY, CDR2 SVGAGI. This CDR3 region has 15 residues. Losses at the gene ends were 5 bases for V and 4 bases for J; bases not matched to a gene: 6. CDR3 in amino acids: CASSRQGEFGNTIYF. The CDR3, as DNA: TGTGCCAGCAGTAGACAGGGGGAGTTCGGAAACACCATATATTTT.

This sequence joins TRBV10-3 and TRBJ1-4; 8 bases are a match to TRBD1. The ends lost 3 bases at V and 8 bases at J; junction bases unmatched: 8. The CDR3 has 15 residues. Germline V gene data show CDR1 as ENHRY and CDR2 as SYGVKD. The CDR3 is CAISDQDRVWEKLFF. As DNA, the CDR3 is TGTGCCATCAGTGACCAGGACAGGGTGTGGGAAAAACTGTTTTTT.

This chain links TRBV11-3 with TRBJ1-1; D may be TRBD1 (5 bases). The V end was cut by 1 base, the J end by 5 bases, with 14 bases between. Germline V CDR1 and CDR2: SGHNT, YENEEA. CDR3 size: 15 residues. The CDR3 nucleotides are TGTGCCAGCAGCTTAGGGGGGTCGGGAGCGACTGAAGCTTTCTTT. Protein sequence: CASSLGGSGATEAFF.

The V call is TRBV19, the J call TRBJ1-3; D ambiguous. Trimming removed 10 bases at V and 4 bases at J, with 11 bases between. CDR3 size: 12 residues. CDR1 is LNHDA, CDR2 SQIVND, per germline (reference sequence). Here the CDR3 reads CATSRAGNTIYF. The CDR3, as DNA: TGTGCCACTTCGAGAGCAGGAAACACCATATATTTT.

The chain recombines TRBV11-3 with TRBJ1-1; TRBD1 aligns across 9 bases. The CDR3 has 14 residues. Trimming removed 1 base from V and 11 bases from J; junction bases left unmatched: 8. From germline, CDR1 is SGHNT and CDR2 YENEEA. The CDR3 loop is CASSLGTGGGGAFF. The CDR3 DNA sequence: TGTGCCAGCAGCTTAGGCACAGGGGGCGGAGGGGCTTTCTTT.

The genes are TRBV25-1 and TRBJ1-4, with 7 bases matching TRBD1. Germline CDR1 and CDR2: MGHDK and SYGVNS. This CDR3 spans 14 amino acids. The V gene end was trimmed by 9 bases and the J gene end by 3 bases; junction bases not matched to a gene: 7. CDR3 sequence (DNA): TGTGCCAGTGCTCGGACAGGCCCTAATGAAAAACTGTTTTTT. Amino acids: CASARTGPNEKLFF.

The rearrangement joins TRBV19 to TRBJ2-2, with TRBD1 matching 8 bases. Germline V gene lookup returns CDR1 LNHDA and CDR2 SQIVND (reference sequence). The trim removed 5 bases at V and 2 bases at J, leaving 4 bases unmatched. This CDR3 is 15 amino acids long. CDR3 bases: TGTGCCAGTAGTGTGGACAGGGTTAACACCGGGGAGCTGTTTTTT. It yields the protein CASSVDRVNTGELFF.